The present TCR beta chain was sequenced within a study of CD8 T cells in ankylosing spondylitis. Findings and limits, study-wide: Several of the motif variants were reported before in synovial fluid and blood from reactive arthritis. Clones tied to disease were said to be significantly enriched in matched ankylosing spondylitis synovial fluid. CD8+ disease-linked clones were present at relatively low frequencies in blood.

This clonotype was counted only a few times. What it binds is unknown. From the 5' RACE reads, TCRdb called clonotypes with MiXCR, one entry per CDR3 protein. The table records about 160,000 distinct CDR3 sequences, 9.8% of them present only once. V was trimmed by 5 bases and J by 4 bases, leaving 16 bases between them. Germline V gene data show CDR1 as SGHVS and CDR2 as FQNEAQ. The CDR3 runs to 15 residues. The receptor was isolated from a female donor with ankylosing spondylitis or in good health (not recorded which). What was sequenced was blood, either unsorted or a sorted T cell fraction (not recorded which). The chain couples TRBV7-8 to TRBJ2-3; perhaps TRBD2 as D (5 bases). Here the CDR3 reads CASSPLEATPDTQYF. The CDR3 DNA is TGTGCCAGCAGCCCATTGGAGGCCACACCAGATACGCAGTATTTT.